This TCR beta chain was sequenced in a study of technical replicates of blood from several donors. Clones were read by immunoSEQ multiplex PCR, and TCRdb kept only the in-frame ones, dropping some. The sample has tens of thousands of clones, less than 98% seen once. The CDR3 has 11 amino acids. V was cut by 5 bases and J by 0 bases, with 2 bases left in between. Germline CDR1 and CDR2: SGHVS and FNYEAQ. The sequenced material came from T cells isolated from PBMCs. The rearrangement uses TRBV7-6 and TRBJ2-7, with unresolved D. The receptor comes from a human donor in good health. CDR3 region: CASSLSYEQYF. The CDR3 DNA sequence: TGTGCCAGCAGCCTCTCCTACGAGCAGTACTTC.